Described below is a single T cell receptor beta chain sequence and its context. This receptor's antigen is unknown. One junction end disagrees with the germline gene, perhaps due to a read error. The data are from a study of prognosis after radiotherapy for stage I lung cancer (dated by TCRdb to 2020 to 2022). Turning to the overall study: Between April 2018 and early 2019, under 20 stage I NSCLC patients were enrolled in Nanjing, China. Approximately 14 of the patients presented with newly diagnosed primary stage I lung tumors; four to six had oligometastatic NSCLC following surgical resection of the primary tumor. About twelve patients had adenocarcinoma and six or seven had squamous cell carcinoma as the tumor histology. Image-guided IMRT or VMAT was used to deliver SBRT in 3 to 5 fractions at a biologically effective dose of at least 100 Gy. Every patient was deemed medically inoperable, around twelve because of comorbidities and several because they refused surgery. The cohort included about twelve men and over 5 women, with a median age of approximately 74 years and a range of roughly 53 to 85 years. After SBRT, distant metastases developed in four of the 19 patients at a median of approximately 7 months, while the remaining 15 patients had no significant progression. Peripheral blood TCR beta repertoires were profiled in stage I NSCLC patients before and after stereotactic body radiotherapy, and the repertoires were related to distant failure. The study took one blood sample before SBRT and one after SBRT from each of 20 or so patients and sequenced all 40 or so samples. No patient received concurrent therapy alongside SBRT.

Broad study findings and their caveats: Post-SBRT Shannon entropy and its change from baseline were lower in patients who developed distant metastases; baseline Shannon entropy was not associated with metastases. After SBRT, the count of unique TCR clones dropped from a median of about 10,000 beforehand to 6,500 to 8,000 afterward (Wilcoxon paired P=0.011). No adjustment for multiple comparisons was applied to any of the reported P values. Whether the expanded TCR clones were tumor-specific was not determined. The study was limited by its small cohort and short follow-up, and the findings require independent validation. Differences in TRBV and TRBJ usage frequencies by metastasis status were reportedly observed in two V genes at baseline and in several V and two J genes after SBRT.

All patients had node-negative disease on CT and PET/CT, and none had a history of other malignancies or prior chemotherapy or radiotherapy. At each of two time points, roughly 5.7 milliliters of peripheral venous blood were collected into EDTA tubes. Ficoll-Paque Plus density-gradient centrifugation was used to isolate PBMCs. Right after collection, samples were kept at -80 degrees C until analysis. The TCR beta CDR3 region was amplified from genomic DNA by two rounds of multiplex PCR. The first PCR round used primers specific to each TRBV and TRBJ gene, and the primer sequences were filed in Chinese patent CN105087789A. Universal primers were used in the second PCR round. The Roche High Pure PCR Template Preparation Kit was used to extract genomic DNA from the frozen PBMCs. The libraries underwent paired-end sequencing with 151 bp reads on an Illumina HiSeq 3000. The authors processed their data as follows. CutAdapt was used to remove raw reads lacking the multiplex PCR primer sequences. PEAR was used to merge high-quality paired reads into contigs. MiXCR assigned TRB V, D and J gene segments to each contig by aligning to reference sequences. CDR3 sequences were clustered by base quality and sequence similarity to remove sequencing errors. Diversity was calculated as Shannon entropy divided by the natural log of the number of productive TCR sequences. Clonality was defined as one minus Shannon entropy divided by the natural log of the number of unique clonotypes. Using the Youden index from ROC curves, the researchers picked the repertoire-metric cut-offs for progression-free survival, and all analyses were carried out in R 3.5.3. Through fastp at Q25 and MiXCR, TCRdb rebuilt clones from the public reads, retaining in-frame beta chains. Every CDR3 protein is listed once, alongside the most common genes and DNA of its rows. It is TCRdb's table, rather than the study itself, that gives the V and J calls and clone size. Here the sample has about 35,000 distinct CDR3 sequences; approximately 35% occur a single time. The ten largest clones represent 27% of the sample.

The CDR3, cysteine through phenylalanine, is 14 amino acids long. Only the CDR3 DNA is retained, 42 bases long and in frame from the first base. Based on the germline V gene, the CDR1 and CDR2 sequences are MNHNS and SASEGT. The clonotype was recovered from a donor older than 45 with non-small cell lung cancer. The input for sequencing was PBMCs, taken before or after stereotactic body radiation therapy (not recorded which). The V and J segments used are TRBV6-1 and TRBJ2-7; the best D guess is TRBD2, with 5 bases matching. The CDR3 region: CASQSGYYSYEKYF. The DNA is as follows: TGTGCCTCCCAGAGCGGATACTATTCCTACGAGAAGTACTTC.